Below are 22 T cell receptor beta chains sequenced from a single sample in a study of blood T cell repertoires in COVID-19. TCRdb keeps only in-frame clones here, not all; method: immunoSEQ multiplex PCR. The sample has over 150,000 clones; 88% are singletons. Sequenced input: PBMCs or T cells enriched from blood (not recorded which). The receptors here all came from a woman aged 18-30 years who had recovered from COVID-19.

The V and J genes are TRBV7-9 and TRBJ1-4; D uncertain. The germline V and J ends were trimmed by 5 bases and 14 bases, with 15 bases remaining between them. The CDR3 is 12 residues long. CDR1 is SEHNR and CDR2 is FQNEAQ in the germline V gene (reference sequence). The CDR3 DNA follows: TGTGCCAGCAGCCTCCATAATGACGGGCTGTTTTTT. This translates into CASSLHNDGLFF.

This chain joins TRBV2 and TRBJ1-2, with a weak D call TRBD1 (6 bases). The CDR3 sequence is 14 residues long. Germline assignment: CDR1 SNHLY and CDR2 FYNNEI. V was trimmed by 0 bases and J by 2 bases, leaving 7 bases between them. CDR3 bases: TGTGCCAGCAGTGAAGCGGGGACAAACTATGGCTACACCTTC. As protein: CASSEAGTNYGYTF.

The chain recombines TRBV19 with TRBJ2-5; 12 positions match TRBD2. V lost 5 bases to trimming and J lost 5 bases; unmatched junction nucleotides: 9. This CDR3 has 16 amino acids. CDR1 is LNHDA and CDR2 is SQIVND in the germline V gene (reference sequence). CDR3: CASSPWTSGDRETQYF. As DNA, the CDR3 is TGTGCCAGTAGTCCCTGGACTAGCGGGGATCGGGAGACCCAGTACTTC.

This clone was seen a handful of times. This chain uses TRBV3-1 (or the pseudogene TRBV3-2) with TRBJ2-5; the match to TRBD2 covers 9 bases. The CDR3 totals 19 residues. V shed 3 bases and J 4 bases; nucleotides not matched to a gene: 18. The V gene's germline CDR1 is LGHDT and CDR2 YNNKEL (reference sequence). The CDR3 DNA sequence: TGTGCCAGCAGCCATAGTAGGTTAGCGGGAGCCGGCGGTCGAGAGACCCAGTACTTC. Translation: CASSHSRLAGAGGRETQYF.

This clone was seen a single time. This sequence joins TRBV4-1 and TRBJ2-7; D perhaps matches TRBD2 (5 bases). Germline CDR1 and CDR2: MGHRA and YSYEKL. This CDR3 has 16 residues. Trimming cost V 3 bases and J 0 bases, with 15 bases left between them. The CDR3 spells CASSQAQAGGSYEQYF. The DNA of the CDR3 is TGCGCCAGCAGCCAGGCTCAGGCGGGCGGCTCCTACGAGCAGTACTTC.

V is TRBV9 and J is TRBJ2-1; maybe TRBD1 (6 bases). This CDR3 spans 17 amino acids. With 0 bases removed from V and 4 bases from J, the gap between germline ends came to 17 bases. Germline V gene data show CDR1 as SGDLS and CDR2 as YYNGEE. The CDR3 region has the DNA TGTGCCAGCAGCGTAGGCGGAACCAGGGGCCTTTACAATGAGCAGTTCTTC. This gives the protein CASSVGGTRGLYNEQFF. Full variable domain (missing parts from reference TRBV9 and TRBJ2-1): DSGVTQTPKHLITATGQRVTLRCSPRSGDLSVYWYQQSLDQGLQFLIQYYNGEERAKGNILERFSAQQFPDLHSELNLSSLELGDSALYFCASSVGGTRGLYNEQFFGPGTRLTVL.

The chain is built from TRBV20-1 and TRBJ2-5, with a weak D call TRBD2 (6 bases). Germline lookup yields CDR1 DFQATT and CDR2 SNEGSKA (reference sequence). The CDR3 spans 17 residues. The V end was cut by 3 bases, the J end by 2 bases, with 22 bases between. The CDR3 DNA reads TGCAGTGCTAGTGGAGGGCGCCGGGGTAGCCTTCAAGAGACCCAGTACTTC. This codes for CSASGGRRGSLQETQYF.

The genes are TRBV13 and TRBJ1-5, with D unclear. The CDR3 is 12 amino acids. Trimming left V 0 bases short and J 6 bases short, with 3 bases between. Germline CDR1 is PRHDT and CDR2 is FYEKMQ (reference sequence). The CDR3 protein is CASSLGIQPQHF. The CDR3 region has the DNA TGTGCCAGCAGCTTAGGCATTCAGCCCCAGCATTTT.

The chain joins TRBV27 to TRBJ1-3; perhaps TRBD1 as D (5 bases). CDR1 is MNHEY, CDR2 SMNVEV, per germline (reference sequence). Trimming removed 2 bases from V and 6 bases from J, with 20 bases in between. The CDR3 extends over 17 amino acids. Here the CDR3 reads CASSLVGGSGGENTIYF. In DNA, the CDR3 is TGTGCCAGCAGTTTAGTGGGGGGTAGTGGAGGGGAAAACACCATATATTTT.

This clone was found a few times. V and J are TRBV4-3 and TRBJ2-1, with 7 positions matching TRBD2. Trimming cost V 4 bases and J 9 bases; bases outside gene matches: 12. This CDR3 comprises 15 residues. Germline CDR1 reads LGHNA; CDR2 reads YSLEER. This chain's CDR3 is CASSREGGRDSEQFF. For the CDR3, the DNA is TGCGCCAGCAGCCGAGAGGGAGGGCGCGATTCTGAGCAGTTCTTC.

CDR3 nucleotide sequence: TGTGCCAGCAGTCAAGTTAGACAGGAGCAGTTCTTC. Translated: CASSQVRQEQFF. The gene calls are TRBV2 and TRBJ2-1; possible D gene TRBD1, 5 bases. Deletions cut 5 bases from V and 10 bases from J, with 12 bases between. The CDR3 is 12 residues long. The germline CDR1 and CDR2 sequences are SNHLY and FYNNEI.

This clone was seen repeatedly, ten times or more. This chain links TRBV7-6 with TRBJ2-3, with 11 bases lining up with TRBD1. V dropped 1 base and J dropped 4; count of bases not matched to a gene: 1. Germline V lookup: CDR1 SGHVS, CDR2 FNYEAQ. The CDR3 runs to 15 residues. CDR3 DNA sequence: TGTGCCAGCAGCTTAGGGACAGGGGGCGCAGATACGCAGTATTTT. It is translated as CASSLGTGGADTQYF.

This chain connects TRBV5-1 to TRBJ1-1; TRBD1 aligns across 7 bases. Germline assignment: CDR1 SGHRS and CDR2 YFSETQ. The CDR3 has 14 amino acids. V dropped 4 bases and J dropped 0; count of bases not matched to a gene: 3. CDR3 residues: CASSPGQMNTEAFF. The CDR3 region has the DNA TGCGCCAGCAGCCCGGGACAGATGAACACTGAAGCTTTCTTT.

The genes are TRBV28 and TRBJ2-7, with a possible D match to TRBD2 (5 bases). The CDR3 covers 13 residues. Germline V CDR1 and CDR2: MDHEN, SYDVKM. V shed 8 bases and J shed 8 bases, with 19 bases lying between them. CDR3 nucleotides: TGTGCCAGCCGAAACCCGGGGAGCGCGAAGCAGTACTTC. It encodes CASRNPGSAKQYF.

J is TRBJ2-7 and V is TRBV6-2 or TRBV6-3; D ambiguous. Germline CDR1 and CDR2: MNHEY and SVGEGT. Trimming shortened V by 2 bases and J by 9 bases, and 20 bases separated the two germline ends. The CDR3 has 15 residues. CDR3 sequence reads: CASSYVRQVKFGQYF. The CDR3 region has the DNA TGTGCCAGCAGTTACGTCCGCCAAGTGAAGTTCGGGCAGTACTTC.

A single count supports this clone. The chain employs TRBV7-8 and TRBJ1-1, with D hard to call. Trimming left V 2 bases short and J 1 base short, with 8 bases between. The CDR3 is made up of 14 amino acids. The V gene's germline CDR1 is SGHVS and CDR2 FQNEAQ. The CDR3 loop reads CASSLMRKNTEAFF. In nucleotides, the CDR3 is TGTGCCAGCAGCTTAATGCGGAAGAACACTGAAGCTTTCTTT.

The gene calls are TRBV5-5 and TRBJ1-1, with D perhaps TRBD1 (6 bases). Per the germline V gene, CDR1 is SGHKS and CDR2 is YYEKEE (reference sequence). V lost 1 base to trimming and J lost 7 bases, with 11 bases between them. The CDR3 covers 13 residues. CDR3 loop: CASSLRQENEAFF. CDR3 bases: TGTGCCAGCAGCTTGCGACAGGAGAATGAAGCTTTCTTT.

The chain recombines TRBV30 with TRBJ1-1, with D possibly matching TRBD1 (6 bases). Germline CDR1 is GTSNPN and CDR2 is SVGIG (reference sequence). Trimming shortened V by 2 bases and J by 1 base, and 8 bases separated the two germline ends. CDR3 length equals 13 residues. The CDR3 loop is CAWSSDRNTEAFF. In nucleotides, the CDR3 is TGTGCCTGGAGTTCGGACAGGAACACTGAAGCTTTCTTT.

This clone was found once. The chain recombines TRBV3-1 (or the pseudogene TRBV3-2) with TRBJ2-1; 12 positions match TRBD2. V lost 0 bases to trimming and J lost 9 bases; unmatched junction nucleotides: 6. The germline V gene has CDR1 LGHDT and CDR2 YNNKEL (reference sequence). This CDR3 is 16 amino acids long. The CDR3 sequence is CASSQDTLAGGSEQFF. In DNA, the CDR3 is TGTGCCAGCAGCCAAGATACACTAGCGGGAGGATCTGAGCAGTTCTTC.

This chain uses TRBV3-1 (or the pseudogene TRBV3-2) with TRBJ2-7; TRBD1 might be the D (7 bases). The germline gives CDR1 LGHDT, CDR2 YNNKEL (reference sequence). The CDR3 extends over 15 amino acids. The V gene lost 0 bases and the J gene lost 4 bases, with 13 bases spanning the gap. In nucleotides, the CDR3 is TGTGCCAGCAGCCAAGAGTCCAGGGGGGTATACGAGCAGTACTTC. Translating gives CASSQESRGVYEQYF.

The chain links TRBV7-9 to TRBJ1-4, with no clear D. Per the germline V gene, CDR1 is SEHNR and CDR2 is FQNEAQ (reference sequence). The CDR3 runs to 15 residues. The V and J ends lost 1 base and 4 bases respectively, with 10 bases between them. CDR3 sequence: CASSLGPGINEKLFF. The DNA of the CDR3 is TGTGCCAGCAGCTTAGGGCCGGGGATTAATGAAAAACTGTTTTTT.

V usage is TRBV7-2 and J usage is TRBJ2-5; D might be TRBD2 (5 bases). Trimming removed 5 bases at V and 4 bases at J, with 14 bases between. The germline CDR1 and CDR2 sequences are SGHTA and FQGNSA. The CDR3 has 14 residues. The CDR3 reads CASSLGRAGETQYF. CDR3 in DNA: TGTGCCAGCAGCCTGGGCCGGGCGGGAGAGACCCAGTACTTC. The full variable domain, in which reference TRBV7-2 and TRBJ2-5 provide the parts outside the CDR3, is GAGVSQSPSNKVTEKGKDVELRCDPISGHTALYWYRQSLGQGLEFLIYFQGNSAPDKSGLPSDRFSAERTGGSVSTLTIQRTQQEDSAVYLCASSLGRAGETQYFGPGTRLLVL.